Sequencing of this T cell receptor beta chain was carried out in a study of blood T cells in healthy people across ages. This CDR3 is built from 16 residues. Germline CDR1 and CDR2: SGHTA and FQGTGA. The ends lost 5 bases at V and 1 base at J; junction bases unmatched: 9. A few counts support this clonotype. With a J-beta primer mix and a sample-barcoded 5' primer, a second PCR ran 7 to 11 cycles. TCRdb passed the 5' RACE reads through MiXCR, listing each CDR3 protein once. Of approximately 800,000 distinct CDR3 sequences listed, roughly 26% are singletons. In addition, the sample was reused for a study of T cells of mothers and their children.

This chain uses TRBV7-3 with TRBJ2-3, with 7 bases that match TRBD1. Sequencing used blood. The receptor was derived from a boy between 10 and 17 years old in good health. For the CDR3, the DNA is TGTGCCAGCAGCATACAGGGGCCCGGTGGCACAGATACGCAGTATTTT. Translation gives CASSIQGPGGTDTQYF. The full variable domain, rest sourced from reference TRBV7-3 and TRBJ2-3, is GAGVSQTPSNKVTEKGKYVELRCDPISGHTALYWYRQSLGQGPEFLIYFQGTGAADDSGLPNDRFFAVRPEGSVSTLKIQRTERGDSAVYLCASSIQGPGGTDTQYFGPGTRLTVL.